These 10 T cell receptor beta chains were all obtained from the same sample, sequenced in a study of beta chain features in type 1 diabetes. The study reverse transcribed the entire isolated RNA, so it sequenced expressed TCRB transcripts. Generated by immunoSEQ multiplex PCR, the TCRdb table keeps only in-frame clones and is missing some. The profile shows about 470,000 clones, approximately 31% of them singletons. Sequenced sample: naive CD4+ T cells from blood. All receptors derive from a man aged 18 to 30 in good health.

A few counts support this clone. This chain joins TRBV15 and TRBJ1-1; possible D gene TRBD1, 5 bases. The CDR3 is made up of 14 amino acids. Germline CDR1 and CDR2: LNHNV and YYDKDF (reference sequence). With 5 bases removed from V and 6 bases from J, the gap between germline ends came to 16 bases. The DNA of the CDR3 is TGTGCCACCAGCCGAACCCGGGACTCCTCTGAAGCTTTCTTT. Protein sequence: CATSRTRDSSEAFF.

This clone was found a few times. The rearrangement uses TRBV28 and TRBJ1-1; D uncertain. This CDR3 has 11 residues. Germline CDR1 reads MDHEN; CDR2 reads SYDVKM. Trimming shortened V by 4 bases and J by 7 bases, and 7 bases separated the two germline ends. The CDR3 region is CASSSRIEAFF. In nucleotides, the CDR3 is TGTGCCAGCAGTTCGCGGATTGAAGCTTTCTTT.

This clone occurred a few times. Other DNA sequences in this specimen translate into the identical CDR3. The chain has TRBV7-9 and TRBJ2-5; D uncertain. Per the germline V gene, CDR1 is SEHNR and CDR2 is FQNEAQ (reference sequence). The CDR3 spans 13 residues. Trimming took off 1 base at V and 5 bases at J, with 8 bases between the two ends. The CDR3 DNA is TGTGCCAGCAGCTTAGTCGGTACGGAGACCCAGTACTTC. Protein product: CASSLVGTETQYF.

The chain's CDR3 is CASSPYANRELFF. The CDR3 bases are TGTGCCAGCAGCCCATACGCTAACCGGGAGCTGTTTTTT. The chain has TRBV5-6 and TRBJ2-2; D is undetermined. This CDR3 comprises 13 residues. V lost 4 bases and J 9 bases, leaving 13 bases between the germline ends. Germline loops: CDR1 SGHDT, CDR2 YYEEEE.

This clone was seen a few times. V and J are TRBV30 and TRBJ1-1, with unresolved D. The V gene's germline CDR1 is GTSNPN and CDR2 SVGIG (reference sequence). The CDR3 loop spans 12 amino acids. Trimming removed 1 base at V and 6 bases at J, with 9 bases between. The CDR3 coding sequence is TGTGCCTGGAGTGGATCTTTCCCTGAAGCTTTCTTT. This encodes CAWSGSFPEAFF.

This clone was detected a few times. DNA of the CDR3: TGTGCCAGCCACGATACTGGGGCCAACGTCCTGACTTTC. As protein: CASHDTGANVLTF. The rearrangement joins TRBV27 to TRBJ2-6; D call uncertain. Germline-derived CDR1 and CDR2 are MNHEY and SMNVEV (reference sequence). V shed 8 bases and J shed 2 bases, with 7 bases lying between them. The CDR3 spans 13 residues.

With regard to this clone: This sample also contains other DNA sequences that code for the same CDR3. The chain carries TRBV30 and TRBJ2-2, with D unresolved. Deletions cut 0 bases from V and 6 bases from J, with 11 bases between. This CDR3 has 14 amino acids. CDR1 and CDR2 from the germline V gene are GTSNPN and SVGIG (reference sequence). CDR3 in amino acids: CAWSVRRRAGELFF. The CDR3 DNA follows: TGTGCCTGGAGTGTACGTCGAAGGGCCGGGGAGCTGTTTTTT.

The rearrangement uses TRBV5-6 and TRBJ2-5; the match to TRBD2 covers 10 bases. CDR1 and CDR2 (germline): SGHDT, YYEEEE. The CDR3 contains 15 residues. The ends lost 4 bases at V and 3 bases at J; junction bases unmatched: 6. The CDR3 loop reads CASSGLAGAEETQYF. In nucleotides, the CDR3 is TGTGCCAGCAGCGGCCTAGCGGGAGCTGAAGAGACCCAGTACTTC.

Only a few counts were recorded for this clone. This chain joins TRBV29-1 and TRBJ1-2; D is perhaps TRBD1 (5 bases). CDR1 and CDR2 (germline): SQVTM, ANQGSEA. The CDR3 covers 13 residues. Trimming took 7 bases from V and 2 from J, leaving 14 bases between them. The CDR3 DNA is TGCAGCGCGGTGGGGGGAGGGAACTATGGCTACACCTTC. Translated: CSAVGGGNYGYTF.

This clone was seen only a few times. This chain uses TRBV20-1 with TRBJ2-1; D perhaps matches TRBD2 (5 bases). Germline V gene sequence: CDR1 DFQATT, CDR2 SNEGSKA (reference sequence). Deletions cut 6 bases from V and 7 bases from J, with 10 bases between. This CDR3 contains 11 residues. The CDR3 loop reads CSAGLGNEQFF. The CDR3 DNA sequence: TGCAGTGCAGGACTGGGTAATGAGCAGTTCTTC.